This T cell receptor (beta chain) was documented in a study of shared clonotypes between healthy human individuals. Terminally differentiated effector memory CD45RA+ cells were excluded from the naive CD8 cells, which were CD45RO-negative and positively selected for CCR7. This clone was detected only once. The germline CDR1 and CDR2 sequences are SGHDT and YYEEEE. The CDR3 is 14 residues long. The V gene end was trimmed by 4 bases and the J gene end by 12 bases; junction bases not matched to a gene: 9. Some clones are missing from TCRdb's copy, which holds only in-frame ones; the method was immunoSEQ multiplex PCR. The profile shows some 2,100,000 clones, about 93% of them singletons.

This sequence originates from a man aged 18 to 30 in good health. Some clones in this sample may be carry-over from other donors' samples. Sequencing was carried out using naive CD8+ T cells from PBMCs. The chain uses TRBV5-6 and TRBJ2-7; 14 positions agree with TRBD2. The CDR3 DNA sequence: TGTGCCAGCAGCCAAAGAGGACTAGCGGGAGGCACGTACTTC. Protein sequence: CASSQRGLAGGTYF.